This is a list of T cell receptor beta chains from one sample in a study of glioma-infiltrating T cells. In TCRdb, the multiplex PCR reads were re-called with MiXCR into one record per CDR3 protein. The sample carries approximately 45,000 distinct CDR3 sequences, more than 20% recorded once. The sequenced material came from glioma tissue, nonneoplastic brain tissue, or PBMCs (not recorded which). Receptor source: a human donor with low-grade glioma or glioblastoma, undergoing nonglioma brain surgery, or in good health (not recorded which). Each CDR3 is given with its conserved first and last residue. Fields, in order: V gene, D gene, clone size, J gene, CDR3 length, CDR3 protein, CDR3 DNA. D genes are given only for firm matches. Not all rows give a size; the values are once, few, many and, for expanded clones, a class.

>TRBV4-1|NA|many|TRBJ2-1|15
CASSPEPASYNEQFF
TGCGCCAGCAGCCCGGAACCGGCCTCCTACAATGAGCAGTTCTTC
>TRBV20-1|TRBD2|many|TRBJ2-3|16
CSARDPSGASTDTQYF
TGCAGTGCTAGAGATCCCAGCGGGGCTAGCACAGATACGCAGTATTTT
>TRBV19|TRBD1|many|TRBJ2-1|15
CASPTPGQANNEQFF
TGTGCCAGTCCAACCCCCGGACAGGCTAACAATGAGCAGTTCTTC
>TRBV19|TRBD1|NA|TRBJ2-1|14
CATWDRGLNNEQFF
TGTGCCACTTGGGACAGGGGGCTAAACAATGAGCAGTTCTTC
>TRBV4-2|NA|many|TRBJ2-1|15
CASSQVGRIGNEQFF
TGTGCCAGCAGCCAAGTTGGCAGGATTGGGAATGAGCAGTTCTTC
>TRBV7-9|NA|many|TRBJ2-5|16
CASSSIRVGGQETQYF
TGTGCCAGCAGCTCCATCAGGGTCGGGGGCCAAGAGACCCAGTACTTC
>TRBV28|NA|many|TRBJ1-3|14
CASSFPGSGNTIYF
TGTGCCAGCAGTTTTCCGGGATCTGGAAACACCATATATTTT
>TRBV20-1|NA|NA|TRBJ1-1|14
CRATWMKGYTEAFF
TGCCGCGCTACCTGGATGAAGGGGTACACTGAAGCTTTCTTT
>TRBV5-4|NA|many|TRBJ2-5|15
CASSFGGTDQETQYF
TGTGCCAGCAGCTTTGGCGGGACCGACCAAGAGACCCAGTACTTC
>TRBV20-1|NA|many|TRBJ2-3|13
CSAQAGTKDTQYF
TGCAGTGCTCAGGCCGGGACCAAAGATACGCAGTATTTT
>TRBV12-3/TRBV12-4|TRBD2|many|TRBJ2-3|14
CASSPGGGEDTQYF
TGTGCCAGCAGCCCGGGAGGGGGGGAGGATACGCAGTATTTT
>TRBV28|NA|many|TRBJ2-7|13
CASISQSHYEQYF
TGTGCCAGCATCTCACAAAGCCACTACGAGCAGTACTTC
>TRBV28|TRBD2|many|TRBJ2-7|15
CASSLAAGGEYEQYF
TGTGCCAGCAGTTTGGCAGCGGGAGGGGAGTACGAGCAGTACTTC
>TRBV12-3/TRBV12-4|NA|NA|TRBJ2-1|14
CASSTGGPYNEQFF
TGTGCCAGCAGTACGGGGGGCCCTTACAATGAGCAGTTCTTC
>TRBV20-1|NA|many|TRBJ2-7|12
CSAMEDRYEQYF
TGCAGTGCTATGGAGGACCGCTACGAGCAGTACTTC
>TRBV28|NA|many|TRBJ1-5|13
CASSLNSNQPQHF
TGTGCCAGCAGTTTAAATAGCAATCAGCCCCAGCATTTT
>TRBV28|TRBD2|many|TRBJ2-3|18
CASSPPGLAYSSTDTQYF
TGTGCCAGCAGCCCGCCGGGACTAGCGTATTCTAGCACAGATACGCAGTATTTT
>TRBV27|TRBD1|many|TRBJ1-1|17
CASSLWPPGGENTEAFF
TGTGCCAGCAGTTTATGGCCTCCAGGGGGCGAGAACACTGAAGCTTTCTTT
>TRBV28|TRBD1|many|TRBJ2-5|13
CASSRQGSGTQYF
TGTGCCAGCAGTCGACAGGGTTCCGGGACCCAGTACTTC
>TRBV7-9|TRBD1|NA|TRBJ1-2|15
CASRSGTGVLYGYTF
TGTGCCAGCAGGTCCGGGACAGGGGTCCTATATGGCTACACCTTC
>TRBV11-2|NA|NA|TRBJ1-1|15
CASSLLGLEGAEAFF
TGTGCCAGCAGCCTTCTAGGGTTGGAAGGCGCTGAAGCTTTCTTT
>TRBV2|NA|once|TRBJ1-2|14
CARTPGAGSYGSTF
TGTGCCCGCACCCCTGGGGCGGGGAGCTATGGCTCCACCTTC
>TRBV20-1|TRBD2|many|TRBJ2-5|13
CSANGGGRETQYF
TGCAGTGCTAACGGGGGGGGCCGGGAGACCCAGTACTTC
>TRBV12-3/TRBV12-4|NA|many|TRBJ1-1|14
CASSPSGRYTEAFF
TGTGCCAGCAGTCCCTCCGGACGGTACACTGAAGCTTTCTTT
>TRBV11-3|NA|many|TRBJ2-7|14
CASSPGRGSYEQYF
TGTGCCAGCAGCCCAGGCAGGGGATCCTACGAGCAGTACTTC
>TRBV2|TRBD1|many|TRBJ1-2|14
CASMGTVANYGYTF
TGTGCCAGCATGGGGACAGTAGCTAACTATGGCTACACCTTC
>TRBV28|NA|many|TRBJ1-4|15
CASSGVQETNEKLFF
TGTGCCAGCAGTGGAGTTCAGGAGACTAATGAAAAACTGTTTTTT
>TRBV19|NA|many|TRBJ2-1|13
CASSIVPESEQFF
TGTGCCAGTAGTATAGTCCCGGAGAGTGAGCAGTTCTTC
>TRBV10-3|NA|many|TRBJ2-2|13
CAISEGGTGELFF
TGTGCCATCAGTGAAGGTGGGACCGGGGAGCTGTTTTTT
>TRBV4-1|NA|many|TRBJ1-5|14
CASSQDTGKKPQHF
TGCGCCAGCAGCCAAGATACAGGGAAGAAGCCCCAGCATTTT
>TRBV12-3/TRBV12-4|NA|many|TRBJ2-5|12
CASTTARETQYF
TGTGCCAGCACCACGGCCCGAGAGACCCAGTACTTC
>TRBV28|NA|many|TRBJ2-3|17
CASSTRGSSEGYDTQYF
TGTGCCAGCAGCACAAGGGGATCCTCTGAGGGGTATGATACGCAGTATTTT
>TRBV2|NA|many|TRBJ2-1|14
CASRIETDTSKQFF
TGTGCCAGCCGAATCGAGACAGATACCTCAAAGCAGTTCTTC
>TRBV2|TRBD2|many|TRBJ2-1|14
CASWSSGGYNEQFF
TGTGCCAGCTGGAGTAGCGGGGGCTACAATGAGCAGTTCTTC
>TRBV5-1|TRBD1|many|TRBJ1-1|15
CASSSGQESNTEAFF
TGCGCCAGCAGCTCTGGACAGGAATCGAACACTGAAGCTTTCTTT
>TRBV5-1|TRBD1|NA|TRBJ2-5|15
CASSPGTVLQETQYF
TGCGCCAGCAGCCCCGGGACAGTCCTCCAAGAGACCCAGTACTTC